This T cell receptor beta chain was profiled in a study of cytomegalovirus exposure and HLA in healthy donors. General study points: A few chains tied to CMV proved CMV antigen-specific in vitro. Listed as cytomegalovirus-associated were 150 or so TCR beta chains.

Primers included in the PCR were 60 Vbeta and 13 Jbeta primers. TCRdb keeps only in-frame clones here, not all; method: immunoSEQ multiplex PCR. This repertoire shows 190,000 or so clones, roughly 80% found once; its top ten account for roughly 1.6%. Germline CDR1 and CDR2: MNHNS and SASEGT. The J segment lost 0 bases and the V segment lost 4 bases, leaving 17 bases of the junction unmatched. The CDR3 runs to 20 residues. A word on this clone: The antigen is not known.

J is TRBJ2-3 and V is TRBV6-1, with 9 bases identical to TRBD2. Sequenced material: PBMCs. The sequence came from a man aged 50-60 years in good health and CMV-seronegative. CDR3 bases: TGTGCCAGCAGTGCAAAGAGAGTGGTAGCGGGAGAGGTGAGCACAGATACGCAGTATTTT. Protein product: CASSAKRVVAGEVSTDTQYF.